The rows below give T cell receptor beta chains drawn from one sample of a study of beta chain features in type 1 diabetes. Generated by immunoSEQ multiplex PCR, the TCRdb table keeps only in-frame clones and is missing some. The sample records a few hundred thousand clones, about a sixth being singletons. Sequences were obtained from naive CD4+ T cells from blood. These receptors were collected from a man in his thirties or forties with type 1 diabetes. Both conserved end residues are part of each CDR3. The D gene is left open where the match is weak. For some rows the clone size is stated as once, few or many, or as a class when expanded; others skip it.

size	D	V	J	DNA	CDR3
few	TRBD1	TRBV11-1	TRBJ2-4	TGTGCCAGCAGCACGCGACAGGGGACGTACATTCAGTACTTC	CASSTRQGTYIQYF
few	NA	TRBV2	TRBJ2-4	TGTGCCAGCAGTGTCAAAACGGGTCAGGCGAACATTCAGTACTTC	CASSVKTGQANIQYF
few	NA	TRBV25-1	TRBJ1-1	TGTGCCAGCAGCGTCCCGGGGCCGAACACTGAAGCTTTCTTT	CASSVPGPNTEAFF
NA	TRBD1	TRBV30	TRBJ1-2	TGTGCCTGGAGTGTAACAGGGGAGCTCTGGGGCTACACCTTC	CAWSVTGELWGYTF
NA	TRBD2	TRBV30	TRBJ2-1	TGTGCCTGGAGTGTAGTACGTGGGACTAGCGGGAGATCCTATGAGCAGTTCTTC	CAWSVVRGTSGRSYEQFF
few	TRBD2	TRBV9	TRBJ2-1	TGTGCCAGCAGCCCCGGGGATAGCGGGGTGAATGAGCAGTTCTTC	CASSPGDSGVNEQFF
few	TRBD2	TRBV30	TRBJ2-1	TGTGCCTGGAGTGTCGGGACTAGCCTCTACAATGAGCAGTTCTTC	CAWSVGTSLYNEQFF
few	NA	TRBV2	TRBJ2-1	TGTGCCAGCTCTCCGGACCTCAATGAGCAGTTCTTC	CASSPDLNEQFF
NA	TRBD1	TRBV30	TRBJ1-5	TGTGCCTGGAACAGGGGTGATCAGCCCCAGCATTTT	CAWNRGDQPQHF
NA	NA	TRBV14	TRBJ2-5	TGTGCCAGCAGCCAAATGGAGACCCAGTACTTC	CASSQMETQYF
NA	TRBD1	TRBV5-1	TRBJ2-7	TGCGCCAGCAGCTCGGACAGGGCCTCGTACGAGCAGTACTTC	CASSSDRASYEQYF
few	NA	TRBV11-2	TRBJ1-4	TGTGCCAGCAGCTTGGGGCCGATGGAAAAACTGTTTTTT	CASSLGPMEKLFF
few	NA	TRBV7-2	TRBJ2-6	TGTGCCAGCAGCGCAAGTAACAGCAACGTCCTGACTTTC	CASSASNSNVLTF
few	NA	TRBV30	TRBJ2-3	TGTGCCCAAAGGCCAGGGGCAGGGGATACGCAGTATTTT	CAQRPGAGDTQYF
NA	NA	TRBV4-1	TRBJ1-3	TGCGCCAGCAGCCTGGGTGCGGGAAACACCATATATTTT	CASSLGAGNTIYF
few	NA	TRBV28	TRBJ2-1	TGTGCCAGCAGTATGACGGACCTCACGTTCTTC	CASSMTDLTFF
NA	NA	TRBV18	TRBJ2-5	TGTGCCAGCTCACCACCTGGTCAGAGTCAAGAGACCCAGTACTTC	CASSPPGQSQETQYF
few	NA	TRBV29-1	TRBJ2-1	TGCAGCGTTGCACAGATTCTGTCCTACAATGAGCAGTTCTTC	CSVAQILSYNEQFF
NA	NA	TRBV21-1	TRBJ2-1	TGTGCCAGCAGCTACACCCGGGGTGGATTGATCCCCCTTAGCTCCTACAATGAGCAGTTCTTC	CASSYTRGGLIPLSSYNEQFF
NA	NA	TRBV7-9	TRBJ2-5	TGTGCCAGCAGCTTAACAGTACAAGAGACCCAGTACTTC	CASSLTVQETQYF
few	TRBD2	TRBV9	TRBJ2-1	TGTGCCAGCAGCTTTAGCGGGAGCAACAATGAGCAGTTCTTC	CASSFSGSNNEQFF
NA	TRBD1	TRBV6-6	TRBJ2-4	TGTGCCAGCAGTTACGACAGGGGCAGAAACATTCAGTACTTC	CASSYDRGRNIQYF
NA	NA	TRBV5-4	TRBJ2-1	TGTGCCAGCAGATTGGAAGGACTTGGAAATGAGCAGTTCTTC	CASRLEGLGNEQFF
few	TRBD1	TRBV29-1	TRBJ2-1	TGCAGCGTTTGGACAGGGGTAGTAAATGAGCAGTTCTTC	CSVWTGVVNEQFF
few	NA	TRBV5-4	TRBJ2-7	TGTGCCAGCAGCTTGGATCCACGATCCAACGAGCAGTACTTC	CASSLDPRSNEQYF
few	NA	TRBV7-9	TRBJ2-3	TGTGCCAGCAGCGTTAGTGATACGCAGTATTTT	CASSVSDTQYF
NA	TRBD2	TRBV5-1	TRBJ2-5	TGCGCCAGCCGACTAGCGGGAGAGGAGACCCAGTACTTC	CASRLAGEETQYF
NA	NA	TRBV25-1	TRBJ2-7	TGTGCCAGCAGTGAGTCTCCTCCTGGGGGGAGCTCCTACGAGCAGTACTTC	CASSESPPGGSSYEQYF
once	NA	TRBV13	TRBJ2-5	TGTGCCAGCAGCCCACCCCCGGGACCCCGGGAGGAGACCCAGTACTTC	CASSPPPGPREETQYF
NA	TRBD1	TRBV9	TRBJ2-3	TGTGCCAGCAGCGAGACAGGGGGTGGGACAGATACGCAGTATTTT	CASSETGGGTDTQYF
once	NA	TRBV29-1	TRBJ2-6	TGCAGCGTGGGTGGTGTGGCCTCTGGGGCCAACGTCCTGACTTTC	CSVGGVASGANVLTF
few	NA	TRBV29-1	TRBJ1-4	TGCAGCGTTGAAGATAAAGGGGAAAAACTGTTTTTT	CSVEDKGEKLFF
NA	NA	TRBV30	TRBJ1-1	TGTGCCTTAACCGGGACGAACACTGAAGCTTTCTTT	CALTGTNTEAFF
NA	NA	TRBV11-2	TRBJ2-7	TGTGCCAGCAGCTTAGGACAGACCTACGAGCAGTACTTC	CASSLGQTYEQYF
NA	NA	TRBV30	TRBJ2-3	TGTGCCTGGAGTGCGTTAGGCACAGATACGCAGTATTTT	CAWSALGTDTQYF
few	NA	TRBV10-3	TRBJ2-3	TGTGCCATCAGTGACAACCGAGAAACTACTAGCACAGATACGCAGTATTTT	CAISDNRETTSTDTQYF
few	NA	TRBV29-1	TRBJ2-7	TGCAGCGTTGCCGAGGTCCCTGGGGAGCAGTACTTC	CSVAEVPGEQYF
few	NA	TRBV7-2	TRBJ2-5	TGTGCCAGCAGCTTCCCGGGGGAGACCCAGTACTTC	CASSFPGETQYF
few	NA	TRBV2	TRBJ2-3	TGTGCCAGCAGTTCTTTGTCAAATACGCAGTATTTT	CASSSLSNTQYF
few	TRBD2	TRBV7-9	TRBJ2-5	TGTGCCAGCAGCTTTTTGGGCGGGAGTTCTTCAGAGACCCAGTACTTC	CASSFLGGSSSETQYF
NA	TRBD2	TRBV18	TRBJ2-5	TGTGCCAGCTCACCACCGTATCCTAGCGGGGATCAAGAGACCCAGTACTTC	CASSPPYPSGDQETQYF